These 3 T cell receptor beta chains came from one sample sequenced in a study of OX40 agonist ivuxolimab in advanced cancers. The table came from immunoSEQ multiplex PCR; TCRdb's copy has only in-frame clones and leaves some out. Seen here are about 55,000 clones, 80% to 90% observed once, and the top ten hold around 12%. The material sequenced was CD4+ or CD8+ T cells sorted from blood, taken in a trial of the OX40 agonist ivuxolimab. Receptor source: an adult with an advanced solid tumor such as melanoma, head and neck, liver or kidney cancer.

Notes on this clone: The same CDR3 also results from other DNA sequences found in this sample. As DNA, the CDR3 is TGTGCCACCTCCCTGGGCTCTGGGGCCAACGTCCTGACTTTC. It yields the protein CATSLGSGANVLTF. V gene TRBV15 combines with J gene TRBJ2-6; unclear D gene. The CDR3 has 14 amino acids. The V and J ends lost 8 bases and 0 bases respectively, with 8 bases between them. CDR1 and CDR2 from the germline V gene are LNHNV and YYDKDF (reference sequence).

The chain uses TRBV7-9 and TRBJ1-2; TRBD1 aligns across 8 bases. The CDR3 is 13 amino acids. Germline CDR1 is SEHNR and CDR2 is FQNEAQ (reference sequence). The CDR3 nucleotides read TGTTCAGAGCGTCCAGGGGGCTCCTATGGCTACACCTTC. It is translated as CSERPGGSYGYTF. The full variable domain, its missing parts supplied by reference TRBV7-9 and TRBJ1-2, is DTGVSQNPRHKITKRGQNVTFRCDPISEHNRLYWYRQTLGQGPEFLTYFQNEAQLEKSRLLSDRFSAERPKGSFSTLEIQRTEQGDSAMYLCSERPGGSYGYTFGSGTRLTVV.

V and J are TRBV6-6 and TRBJ2-1; D call uncertain. This CDR3 contains 12 residues. CDR1 and CDR2 from the germline V gene are MNHNY and SVGAGI (reference sequence). V lost 2 bases and J lost 8, with 7 bases in between. The CDR3 region is CASSYGVDEQFF. CDR3 DNA: TGTGCCAGCAGTTACGGGGTCGATGAGCAGTTCTTC.